This TCR beta chain was observed in a study of T cell repertoires in urothelial bladder cancer (dated by TCRdb to about 2019). Turning to the overall study: Clinical stages of the 12 resected lesions were three cT0, three cTa, three cT1 and three cT2 or greater. More than ten patients with bladder lesions who were undergoing transurethral resection were prospectively identified. Eleven to twelve resected bladder lesions were studied, comprising urothelial carcinoma (UC+) and benign (UC-) specimens. The study compared TCR repertoire clonality in bladder tumors with that in benign bladder inflammation.

This clone was detected a few times. Its antigen specificity is not known. Base qualities are not at hand, and no much larger clone is one base apart. The immunoSEQ assay was used to sequence the CDR3 region of the TCR beta chain. As for the authors' bioinformatics: T-cell fraction, clonal dominance and maximum TCR clone frequency were calculated for each specimen. This is the immuneACCESS table as TCRdb keeps it, with only in-frame sequences that have V and J called. A part of the clones is gone; compared with another copy, unresolved V genes explain less than half, and the rest is unexplained. V and J calls and clone size are given by that table; D and trimming were obtained from the DNA. Here the sample has about 9,000 clones; 50% to 75% occur a single time. The ten most abundant clones make up about 33% of the sample. What the study reported, not specific to this receptor: Urothelial carcinoma specimens contained fewer T cells than benign specimens, with a median of around 5,600 versus 24,000. The median percentage of tumor infiltrating lymphocytes was over 1.5% in carcinoma specimens and around 12% in benign specimens. In carcinoma specimens a single T-cell clone made up as much as 17% of infiltrating lymphocytes, compared with roughly 2% in benign specimens.

CDR1 is given as LGHNA and CDR2 as YNFKEQ, both from the germline V gene. V was cut back by 0 bases and J by 0 bases, leaving a gap of 8 bases between them. The CDR3 numbers 16 residues from cysteine through phenylalanine. Here the CDR3 DNA is all that survives: 48 bases in frame from base 1. Bladder lesion specimens were collected at transurethral resection and stored at -80C. DNA was isolated from the bladder specimens obtained at transurethral resection. The sequenced sample consisted of tumor-infiltrating cells from bladder cancer. The receptor was derived from a human donor with urothelial carcinoma. The chain employs TRBV4-2 and TRBJ1-4; no D segment can be confidently identified. In nucleotide form, the sequence is TGTGCCAGCAGCCAAGAACACCGAGCAACTAATGAAAAACTGTTTTTT. This encodes CASSQEHRATNEKLFF.